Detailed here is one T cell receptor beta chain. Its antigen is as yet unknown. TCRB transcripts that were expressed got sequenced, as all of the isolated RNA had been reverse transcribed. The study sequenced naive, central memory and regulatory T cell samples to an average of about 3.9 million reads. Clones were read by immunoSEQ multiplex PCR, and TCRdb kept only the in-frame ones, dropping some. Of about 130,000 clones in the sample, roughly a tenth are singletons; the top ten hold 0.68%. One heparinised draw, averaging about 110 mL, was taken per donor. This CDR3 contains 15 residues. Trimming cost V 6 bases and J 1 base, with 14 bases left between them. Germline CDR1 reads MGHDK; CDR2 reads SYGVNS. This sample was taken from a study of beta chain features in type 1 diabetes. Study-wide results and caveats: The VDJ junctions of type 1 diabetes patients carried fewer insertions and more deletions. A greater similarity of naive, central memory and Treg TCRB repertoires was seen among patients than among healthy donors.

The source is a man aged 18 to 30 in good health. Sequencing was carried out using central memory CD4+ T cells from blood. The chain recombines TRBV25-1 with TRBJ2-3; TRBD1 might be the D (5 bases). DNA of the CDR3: TGTGCCAGCAGCTACAGGTCGGTCGGCACAGATACGCAGTATTTT. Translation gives CASSYRSVGTDTQYF.